The clone carrying this TCR beta chain has more than one count but fewer than ten. This specimen comes from a study of T cell responses to AZD1222 COVID-19 vaccine. Clones were read by immunoSEQ multiplex PCR, and TCRdb kept only the in-frame ones, dropping some. The sample lists under 200,000 clones, about nine tenths occurring once. The CDR3 length is 14 residues. Trimming stripped 4 bases from V and 2 bases from J, with 11 bases between. Germline V CDR1 and CDR2: ENHRY, SYGVKD. Sequenced here: peripheral blood, sampled on day 0 of AZD1222 vaccination. The genes are TRBV10-3 and TRBJ2-5, with D perhaps assigned TRBD1 or TRBD2 (6 bases each). The source of this sequence is an adult in good health. This chain's CDR3 is CAISGEDSQETQYF. The CDR3 coding sequence is TGTGCCATCAGTGGGGAGGACAGTCAAGAGACCCAGTACTTC.